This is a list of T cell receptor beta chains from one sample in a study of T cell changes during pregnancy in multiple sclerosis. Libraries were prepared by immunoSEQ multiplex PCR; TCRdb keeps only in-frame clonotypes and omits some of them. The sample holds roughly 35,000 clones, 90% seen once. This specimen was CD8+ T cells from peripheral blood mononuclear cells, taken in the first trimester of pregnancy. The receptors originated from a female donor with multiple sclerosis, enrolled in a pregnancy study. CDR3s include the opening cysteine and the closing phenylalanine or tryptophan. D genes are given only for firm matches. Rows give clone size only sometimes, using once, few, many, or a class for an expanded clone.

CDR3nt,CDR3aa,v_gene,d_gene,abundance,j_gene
TGTGCCAGCGCGTTCCCGATGACATACGAGCAGTACTTC,CASAFPMTYEQYF,TRBV2,.,.,TRBJ2-7
TGTGCCCTCCCGCCTCCCGGACTCTCCGAGATAACCGGGGAGCTGTTTTTT,CALPPPGLSEITGELFF,TRBV7-9,.,.,TRBJ2-2
TGTGCCAGCAGCCCCGATTACTTCTTC,CASSPDYFF,TRBV7-9,.,.,TRBJ1-2
TGTGCCAGCAGCCACCAAACCGGGACAGGGGGGAACGAGCAGTACTTC,CASSHQTGTGGNEQYF,TRBV4-2,TRBD1,medium-sized,TRBJ2-7
TGTGCCAGCAGGGACCTAGCGGGAGGGCCCAATGAGCAGTTCTTC,CASRDLAGGPNEQFF,TRBV25-1,TRBD2,.,TRBJ2-1
TGTGCCAGCACCGGATCTAGCGGGAGGCCCACCGGGGAGCTGTTTTTT,CASTGSSGRPTGELFF,TRBV5-6,TRBD2,.,TRBJ2-2
TGTGCCAGCAGTCTTAGCGGTGCCTCCTACGAGCAGTACTTC,CASSLSGASYEQYF,TRBV6-5,.,.,TRBJ2-7
TGTGCCAGCAGCCCTCCAGGTGGAAGCACAGATACGCAGTATTTT,CASSPPGGSTDTQYF,TRBV9,.,.,TRBJ2-3
TGTGCCAGCAGCTTGGGACTACTCTACGAGCAGTACTTC,CASSLGLLYEQYF,TRBV7-8,TRBD2,.,TRBJ2-7
TGCAGCGTTGATTCGGGGTTTGGTGAAAAACTGTTTTTT,CSVDSGFGEKLFF,TRBV29-1,.,.,TRBJ1-4
TGTGCCAGCAGCCGGATAATTAATATTAGACAGGGGGGAGAGACCCAGTACTTC,CASSRIINIRQGGETQYF,TRBV5-4,TRBD1,.,TRBJ2-5
TGTGCCAGCAGCTTTCGGATCGCAGGGATCGAGCAGTACTTC,CASSFRIAGIEQYF,TRBV28,.,.,TRBJ2-7
TGTGCCAGCAGTTCCCTGAGAGGGTCCGCTAGCGGCCCCTCCTACGAGCAGTACTTC,CASSSLRGSASGPSYEQYF,TRBV6-4,TRBD2,.,TRBJ2-7
TGTGCCAGCAGCGTAGAACCCCTAGTACAGGACCAAAATGAGCAGTTCTTC,CASSVEPLVQDQNEQFF,TRBV9,.,.,TRBJ2-1
TGTGCCAGCAGCTACTTGGACAGCTCTAGCACAGATACGCAGTATTTT,CASSYLDSSSTDTQYF,TRBV7-9,.,.,TRBJ2-3
TGTGCCACCGAGTCGAACACTGAAGCTTTCTTT,CATESNTEAFF,TRBV27,.,.,TRBJ1-1
TGTGCCAGCAGTAGGGGGAGCGAGACCCAGTACTTC,CASSRGSETQYF,TRBV27,.,once,TRBJ2-5
TGTGCCAGCAGTGAATTAGGGGACTACTTCTACGAGCAGTACTTC,CASSELGDYFYEQYF,TRBV25-1,TRBD2,.,TRBJ2-7
TGTGCCAGCAGCCCCGGACAGGGGGTCTGGGGTGAGCAGTTCTTC,CASSPGQGVWGEQFF,TRBV9,TRBD1,.,TRBJ2-1
TGTGCCAGCTGTAAGCTACAAGAGACCCAGTACTTC,CASCKLQETQYF,TRBV28,.,.,TRBJ2-5
TGCAGCGTAACTAGGACCCCGGAACGCTACGAGCAGTACTTC,CSVTRTPERYEQYF,TRBV29-1,.,once,TRBJ2-7
TGTGCCAGCAAGACTAGCGGGAGGGTCGAGCAGTTCTTC,CASKTSGRVEQFF,TRBV28,TRBD2,.,TRBJ2-1
TGTGCCAGCTCACCGGTGGTGGGACAGGGGCATAGCTCCTACGAGCAGTACTTC,CASSPVVGQGHSSYEQYF,TRBV18,TRBD1,.,TRBJ2-7
TGTGCCAGCAGTTTAAGAGGCTTCTCGGAGCCAAATCAGCCCCAGCATTTT,CASSLRGFSEPNQPQHF,TRBV28,.,.,TRBJ1-5
TGTGCCAGCAGCTTCGACAGGGGACTAGCGGGTACCAGCTCCTACGAGCAGTACTTC,CASSFDRGLAGTSSYEQYF,TRBV5-5,TRBD2,.,TRBJ2-7
TGCAGCGCCGAGGGGGGGGTGGTCAGAGAGACCCAGTACTTC,CSAEGGVVRETQYF,TRBV29-1,.,few,TRBJ2-5
TGTGCCAGCAGCTTAAGTGTGACTCCGTCTTACGAGCAGTACTTC,CASSLSVTPSYEQYF,TRBV7-9,.,once,TRBJ2-7
TGTGCCAGCAGCGAACAGGGGGGTGGCAACAATGAGCAGTTCTTC,CASSEQGGGNNEQFF,TRBV7-9,TRBD1,.,TRBJ2-1
TGTGCCAGCAGTCTCGACGGACTAGCGGGAGTCTACGAGCAGTACTTC,CASSLDGLAGVYEQYF,TRBV27,TRBD2,.,TRBJ2-7
TGCAGCGGCGTCGGGTCAGGGCCCTATGGCTACACCTTC,CSGVGSGPYGYTF,TRBV29-1,.,once,TRBJ1-2
TGTGCCAGCCAGGGAGGTGGTGGAAACACTGAAGCTTTCTTT,CASQGGGGNTEAFF,TRBV27,.,few,TRBJ1-1
TGTGCCAGCACTCTTGGTGGGCCTAACTATGGCTACACCTTC,CASTLGGPNYGYTF,TRBV2,.,.,TRBJ1-2
TGCAGCGTTGAAGGGACAGCCTACGAGCAGTACTTC,CSVEGTAYEQYF,TRBV29-1,.,.,TRBJ2-7
TGTGCCAGCAGCTTGAGGGGACTAGCCACAGATACGCAGTATTTT,CASSLRGLATDTQYF,TRBV5-6,TRBD2,.,TRBJ2-3
TGCAGCGCCCAGGGAACCTCTGGGGCCAACGTCCTGACTTTC,CSAQGTSGANVLTF,TRBV29-1,.,.,TRBJ2-6
TGTGCCAGCAGTGAAACTGGGGCGGGAGGGCCGCATGAGCAGTTCTTC,CASSETGAGGPHEQFF,TRBV2,TRBD2,.,TRBJ2-1
TGTGCCAGTGCGGGACTAGCGGGATACGAGCAGTACTTC,CASAGLAGYEQYF,TRBV2,TRBD2,.,TRBJ2-7
TGTGCCAGCAGCCAAGGGACAGGGAGGGCCGTCTTCGAGCAGTACTTC,CASSQGTGRAVFEQYF,TRBV4-2,.,.,TRBJ2-7
TGTGCCAGCAGTCCACGTAAGGGACAGGGGGCCAACGAGCAGTACTTC,CASSPRKGQGANEQYF,TRBV28,TRBD1,few,TRBJ2-7
TGTGCCAGCATAGGCAACAGCCACGAGCAGTACTTC,CASIGNSHEQYF,TRBV6-1,.,.,TRBJ2-7
TGTGCCAGTTCGTCAGGCCTTGGTGAGCAGTACTTC,CASSSGLGEQYF,TRBV19,.,few,TRBJ2-7
TGTGCCAGCACCGACTCGAGGACCGGGGGATTTTACAATGAGCAGTTCTTC,CASTDSRTGGFYNEQFF,TRBV7-2,.,.,TRBJ2-1
TGTGCCAGCAGCTTAGAGTTCGCGCAGGGGGACGAGCAGTACTTC,CASSLEFAQGDEQYF,TRBV7-6,TRBD1,.,TRBJ2-7
TGTGCCAGCAGCTCACCGCGTGATATTGGGGGGAGCACAGATACGCAGTATTTT,CASSSPRDIGGSTDTQYF,TRBV7-9,.,.,TRBJ2-3